The 19 T cell receptor beta chains presented below share a single source sample, sequenced in a study of CD8+ T cells in alopecia areata. RNA, once extracted, was reverse transcribed into cDNA for use as the sequencing template. Some clones are missing from TCRdb's copy, which holds only in-frame ones; the method was immunoSEQ multiplex PCR. The top ten clones hold 5.5% of a sample with about 200,000 clones, 58% of them seen once. Specified treatment: oral pan-JAK inhibitor, 5-10 mg twice daily. Sequencing was performed on CD4+ T cells sorted from blood, taken at week 24, from a patient treated with tofacitinib. The receptors originated from a human donor with alopecia areata.

This chain uses TRBV7-6 with TRBJ1-2, with D possibly being TRBD1 (5 bases). This CDR3 spans 13 amino acids. Trimming cost V 5 bases and J 5 bases, with 12 bases left between them. CDR1 and CDR2 (germline): SGHVS, FNYEAQ. CDR3 in DNA: TGTGCCAGCAGCCCGGGGACGGAGTATGGCTACACCTTC. This codes for CASSPGTEYGYTF.

This rearrangement joins TRBV7-2 to TRBJ1-2; TRBD1 matches 8 bases. Germline V gene sequence: CDR1 SGHTA, CDR2 FQGNSA. V shed 3 bases, J shed 4 bases, and the junction held 4 bases outside the gene matches. This CDR3 is 14 amino acids long. CDR3 in DNA: TGTGCCAGCAGCTTCCGGGACAGGAGCTATGGCTACACCTTC. This translates into CASSFRDRSYGYTF.

The chain carries TRBV7-7 and TRBJ1-6; no firm D call. The CDR3 contains 16 residues. The V gene's germline CDR1 is SSHAT and CDR2 FNYEAQ (reference sequence). Trimming took off 5 bases at V and 8 bases at J, with 19 bases between the two ends. CDR3: CASSHLPGLVDSPLHF. CDR3 DNA: TGTGCCAGCAGCCACCTCCCGGGATTAGTTGATTCACCCCTCCACTTT.

V and J are TRBV30 and TRBJ2-3; possible D gene TRBD2, 6 bases. Germline V gene lookup returns CDR1 GTSNPN and CDR2 SVGIG (reference sequence). The CDR3 is made up of 13 amino acids. With 1 base removed from V and 7 bases from J, the gap between germline ends came to 12 bases. DNA of the CDR3: TGTGCCTGGAGTGGGGGACTGGTGAATACGCAGTATTTT. This codes for CAWSGGLVNTQYF.

The V and J genes are TRBV15 and TRBJ1-2; D remains unclear. Germline CDR1 reads LNHNV; CDR2 reads YYDKDF (reference sequence). Trimming removed 1 base at V and 4 bases at J, with 16 bases between. This CDR3 contains 16 residues. Here the CDR3 reads CATSRAPLRVVYGYTF. CDR3 DNA: TGTGCCACCAGCAGAGCTCCTCTGAGGGTAGTCTATGGCTACACCTTC.

CDR3 region: CASSYSGGGTGELFF. Here the CDR3 DNA reads TGTGCCAGCTCATACAGCGGAGGCGGGACCGGGGAGCTGTTTTTT. V and J are TRBV28 and TRBJ2-2, with D tentatively TRBD2 (5 bases). The V and J ends lost 8 bases and 5 bases respectively, with 18 bases between them. The CDR3 consists of 15 residues. CDR1 and CDR2 (germline): MDHEN, SYDVKM.

This clone was picked up a small number of times. As DNA, the CDR3 is TGCAGCGTTGCTATACGCCCGGGGGTCTTAGAGCAGTACTTC. Amino acids: CSVAIRPGVLEQYF. This chain connects TRBV29-1 to TRBJ2-7, with D possibly TRBD2 on 6 matching bases. CDR1 and CDR2 (germline): SQVTM, ANQGSEA. This CDR3 has 14 residues. V lost 4 bases and J 7 bases, leaving 20 bases between the germline ends.

The J gene is TRBJ2-3, the V gene TRBV2; 8 bases align to TRBD2. This CDR3 contains 16 residues. CDR1 SNHLY and CDR2 FYNNEI come from the germline V gene. V trimming: 3 bases; J trimming: 5 bases; junction bases outside the gene matches: 10. The CDR3 sequence is CASSDGSGRALDTQYF. CDR3 bases: TGTGCCAGCAGTGACGGGTCCGGGAGGGCCTTAGATACGCAGTATTTT.

The V and J genes are TRBV23-1 and TRBJ2-7; no definite D call. TRBV23-1 is given ORF status, its function remaining uncertain. This CDR3 contains 14 residues. V gave up 2 bases and J gave up 2 bases, with 10 bases separating them. The CDR3 sequence is CASSQPTSTYEQYF. CDR3 sequence (DNA): TGCGCCAGCAGTCAACCGACTTCAACCTACGAGCAGTACTTC.

V is TRBV7-2 and J is TRBJ2-5, with 10 bases matching TRBD1. Germline loops: CDR1 SGHTA, CDR2 FQGNSA. The CDR3 is 15 amino acids. With V trimmed by 5 bases and J by 7 bases, 10 bases remained unmatched. The CDR3 DNA is TGTGCCAGCAGCCGCATGGGACAGGGGTCAGGGACCCAGTACTTC. It yields the protein CASSRMGQGSGTQYF.

About this clone: Other DNA sequences in the sample encode the same CDR3. Written as DNA, the CDR3 is TGTGCCAGCAGCCGTTATGGCTACACCTTC. Its protein is CASSRYGYTF. The chain recombines TRBV28 with TRBJ1-2; D not certain. Germline CDR1 is MDHEN and CDR2 is SYDVKM. The CDR3 is 10 residues long. V was trimmed by 6 bases and J by 5 bases, leaving 4 bases between them.

The chain is built from TRBV11-1 and TRBJ2-7; D may match TRBD1 or TRBD2 (5 bases each). V shed 5 bases and J shed 3 bases, with 17 bases lying between them. Germline CDR1 reads SGHAT; CDR2 reads FQDESV (reference sequence). This CDR3 spans 15 amino acids. This CDR3 reads CASSRPGTNLYEQYF. In nucleotides, the CDR3 is TGTGCCAGCAGCCGCCCAGGGACGAATCTCTACGAGCAGTACTTC.

This clone has just a few counts. This chain joins TRBV6-6 and TRBJ1-6; D not resolved. The CDR3 covers 13 residues. Germline CDR1 reads MNHNY; CDR2 reads SVGAGI (reference sequence). V lost 2 bases and J lost 14, with 13 bases in between. This CDR3 reads CASSYEGFSSLHF. CDR3 nucleotides: TGTGCCAGCAGTTACGAAGGGTTTTCCTCCCTCCACTTT.

Written as DNA, the CDR3 is TGTGCCTGGAGTGGACGGGACGTCTACGAGCAGTACTTC. Amino acid sequence: CAWSGRDVYEQYF. The V gene is TRBV30, the J gene TRBJ2-7, with D possibly being TRBD1 or TRBD2 (5 bases each). Germline V gives CDR1 GTSNPN, CDR2 SVGIG (reference sequence). The V gene lost 1 base and the J gene lost 3 bases, with 10 bases spanning the gap. This CDR3 is 13 amino acids long. Together with reference TRBV30 and TRBJ2-7, the CDR3 gives the full variable domain: SQTIHQWPATLVQPVGSPLSLECTVEGTSNPNLYWYRQAAGRGLQLLFYSVGIGQISSEVPQNLSASRPQDRQFILSSKKLLLSDSGFYLCAWSGRDVYEQYFGPGTRLTVT.

The V call is TRBV5-6, the J call TRBJ2-7; 7 nucleotides agree with TRBD1. V lost 2 bases, J lost 2 bases, and 1 base stayed unmatched. The germline V gene has CDR1 SGHDT and CDR2 YYEEEE. This CDR3 is 13 amino acids long. Written as DNA, the CDR3 is TGTGCCAGCAGCTTTACAGGGGCCTACGAGCAGTACTTC. It is translated as CASSFTGAYEQYF.

The chain couples TRBV28 to TRBJ2-2, with no clear D. Trimming took off 10 bases at V and 6 bases at J, with 18 bases between the two ends. Germline-derived CDR1 and CDR2 are MDHEN and SYDVKM. This CDR3 contains 14 residues. The CDR3 nucleotides read TGTGCCACCTACAACGGTCTTGTCTCCGGGGAGCTGTTTTTT. Residues: CATYNGLVSGELFF.

The chain employs TRBV2 and TRBJ2-7; no reliable D call. This CDR3 contains 11 residues. Per the germline V gene, CDR1 is SNHLY and CDR2 is FYNNEI. The germline V and J ends were trimmed by 4 bases and 3 bases, with 4 bases remaining between them. CDR3 loop: CASSGYYEQYF. CDR3 coding DNA: TGTGCCAGCAGTGGATACTACGAGCAGTACTTC.

This clone was recorded a few times. The V gene is TRBV9, the J gene TRBJ2-4; D gene ambiguous. The CDR3 is made up of 18 amino acids. V lost 3 bases, J lost 0 bases, and 19 bases lay in between. Germline values: CDR1 SGDLS, CDR2 YYNGEE. The CDR3 reads CASSGLGSANLAKNIQYF. CDR3 DNA: TGTGCCAGCAGCGGACTCGGTTCAGCCAATTTAGCCAAAAACATTCAGTACTTC.

In its sample, this clone was seen a few times. The V call is TRBV30, the J call TRBJ2-7; 8 bases line up with TRBD1. The CDR3 has 14 amino acids. V was pared by 2 bases and J by 3 bases, with 6 bases of the junction left unmatched. In germline, CDR1 is GTSNPN, CDR2 SVGIG (reference sequence). The CDR3 reads CAWSIGQGGYEQYF. The CDR3 DNA reads as TGTGCCTGGAGTATAGGACAGGGCGGCTACGAGCAGTACTTC.